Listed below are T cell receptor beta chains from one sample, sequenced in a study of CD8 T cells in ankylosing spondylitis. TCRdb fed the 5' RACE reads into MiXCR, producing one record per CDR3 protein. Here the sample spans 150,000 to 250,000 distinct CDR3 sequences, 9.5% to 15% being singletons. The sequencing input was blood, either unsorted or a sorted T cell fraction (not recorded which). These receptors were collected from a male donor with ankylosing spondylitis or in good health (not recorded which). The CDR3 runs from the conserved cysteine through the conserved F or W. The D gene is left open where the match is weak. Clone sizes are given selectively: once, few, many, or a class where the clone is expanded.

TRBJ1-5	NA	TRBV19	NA	CAHKYQPQHF	TGTGCCCATAAATATCAGCCCCAGCATTTT
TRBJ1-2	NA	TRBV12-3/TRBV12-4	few	CASTRGGADGYTF	TGTGCCAGCACCCGGGGGGGGGCCGATGGCTACACCTTC
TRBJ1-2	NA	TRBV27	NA	CASREGNYGYTF	TGTGCCAGCAGGGAGGGGAACTATGGCTACACCTTC
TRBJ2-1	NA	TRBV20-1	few	CSARGPDLADLYNEQFF	TGCAGTGCTAGGGGGCCTGATCTAGCCGACCTCTACAATGAGCAGTTCTTC
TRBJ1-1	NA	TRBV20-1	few	CSARPGNTEAFF	TGCAGTGCTAGGCCGGGGAACACTGAAGCTTTCTTT
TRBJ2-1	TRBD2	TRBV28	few	CASSLSPGLTGGLEQFF	TGTGCCAGCAGTTTATCTCCGGGCCTAACGGGAGGCCTTGAGCAGTTCTTC
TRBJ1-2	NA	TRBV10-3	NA	CAISEVGVGGYTF	TGTGCCATCAGTGAGGTTGGGGTTGGTGGCTACACCTTC
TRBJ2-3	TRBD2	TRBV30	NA	CAWSGGTSGRRGDTQYF	TGTGCCTGGAGTGGCGGGACTAGCGGGAGAAGAGGAGATACGCAGTATTTT
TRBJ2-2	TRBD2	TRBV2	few	CASSPGLADTGELFF	TGTGCCAGCAGTCCGGGACTAGCGGACACCGGGGAGCTGTTTTTT
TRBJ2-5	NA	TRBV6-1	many	CASSEFWKIQETQYF	TGTGCCAGCAGTGAATTCTGGAAGATCCAAGAGACCCAGTACTTC
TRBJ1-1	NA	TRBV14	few	CASTIGGEAFF	TGTGCCAGCACCATCGGGGGTGAAGCTTTCTTT
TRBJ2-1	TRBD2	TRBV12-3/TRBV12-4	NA	CAAGGSSYNEQFF	TGTGCGGCGGGGGGAAGCTCCTACAATGAGCAGTTCTTC
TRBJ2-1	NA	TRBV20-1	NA	CSASPGGVYEQFF	TGCAGTGCTAGCCCCGGAGGCGTCTATGAGCAGTTCTTC
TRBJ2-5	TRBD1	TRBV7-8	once	CASSLDRAGETQYF	TGTGCCAGCAGCCTGGACAGGGCAGGAGAGACCCAGTACTTC
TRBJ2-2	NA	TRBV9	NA	CASSVGWKLAPEVWELFF	TGTGCCAGCAGCGTAGGGTGGAAGCTAGCCCCTGAAGTTTGGGAGCTGTTTTTT
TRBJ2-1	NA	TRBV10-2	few	CASTFSGDEQFF	TGCGCCAGCACCTTTAGTGGAGATGAGCAGTTCTTC
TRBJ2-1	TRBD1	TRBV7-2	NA	CASRKPDRDVHEQFF	TGTGCCAGCAGAAAGCCGGACAGGGACGTCCATGAGCAGTTCTTC
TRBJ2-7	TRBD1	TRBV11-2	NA	CASSTRQGNSYEQYF	TGTGCCAGCAGCACCCGACAGGGCAACTCCTACGAGCAGTACTTC
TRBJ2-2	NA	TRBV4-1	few	CASNNPPPGELFF	TGCGCCAGCAACAACCCGCCCCCCGGGGAGCTGTTTTTT
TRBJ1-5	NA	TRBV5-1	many	CASRSGSNQPQHF	TGCGCCAGCAGATCAGGCAGCAATCAGCCCCAGCATTTT
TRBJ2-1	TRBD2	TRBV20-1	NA	CSARAGLGSIYEQFF	TGCAGTGCTAGGGCGGGACTAGGGTCTATCTATGAGCAGTTCTTC
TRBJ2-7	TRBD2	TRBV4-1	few	CASSQVVAGGLEQYF	TGCGCCAGCAGCCAAGTAGTAGCGGGGGGGCTTGAGCAGTACTTC
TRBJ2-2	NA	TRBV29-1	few	CSVGAPEGTGELFF	TGCAGCGTTGGAGCCCCTGAGGGCACCGGGGAGCTGTTTTTT
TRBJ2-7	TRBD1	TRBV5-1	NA	CASSHGTGSDEQYF	TGCGCCAGCAGCCACGGGACAGGGTCCGACGAGCAGTACTTC
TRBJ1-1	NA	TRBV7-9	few	CASSFDGGDTEAFF	TGTGCCAGCAGCTTCGACGGGGGGGACACTGAAGCTTTCTTT
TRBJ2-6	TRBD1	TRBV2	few	CASSAPGQATGANVLTF	TGTGCCAGCAGTGCACCGGGACAGGCGACCGGGGCCAACGTCCTGACTTTC
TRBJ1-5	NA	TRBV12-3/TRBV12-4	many	CASSLGYPGSNQPQHF	TGTGCCAGCAGTCTCGGGTATCCTGGAAGCAATCAGCCCCAGCATTTT
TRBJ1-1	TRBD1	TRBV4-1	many	CASSTSGTGDTEAFF	TGCGCCAGCAGCACTTCCGGGACAGGGGACACTGAAGCTTTCTTT
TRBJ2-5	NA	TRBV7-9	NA	CASSSNLRTVQETQYF	TGTGCCAGCAGCTCTAATCTACGGACAGTCCAAGAGACCCAGTACTTC
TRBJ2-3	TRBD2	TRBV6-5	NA	CASSSWTSGSTDTQYF	TGTGCCAGCAGTTCTTGGACTAGCGGGAGCACAGATACGCAGTATTTT
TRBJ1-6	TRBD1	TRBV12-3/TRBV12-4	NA	CASSTTGGATLNSPLHF	TGTGCCAGCAGCACAACAGGGGGCGCAACCCTTAATTCACCCCTCCACTTT
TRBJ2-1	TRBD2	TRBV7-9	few	CASSQDSGSPYNEQFF	TGTGCCAGCAGCCAAGATAGCGGGAGCCCCTACAATGAGCAGTTCTTC
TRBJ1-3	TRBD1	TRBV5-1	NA	CASSLDRGPGNTIYF	TGCGCCAGCAGCTTGGATAGGGGGCCTGGAAACACCATATATTTT
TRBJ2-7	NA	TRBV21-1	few	CASSKDTYEQYF	TGTGCCAGCAGCAAAGACACCTACGAGCAGTACTTC
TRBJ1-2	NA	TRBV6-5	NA	CASSYSDLGRAGYGYTF	TGTGCCAGCAGTTACTCGGATCTAGGCAGGGCGGGCTATGGCTACACCTTC
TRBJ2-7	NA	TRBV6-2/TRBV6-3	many	CASSYSISYEQYF	TGTGCCAGCAGTTACTCGATATCCTACGAGCAGTACTTC
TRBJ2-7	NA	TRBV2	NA	CASRERSYEQYF	TGTGCCAGCAGAGAGCGGTCCTACGAGCAGTACTTC
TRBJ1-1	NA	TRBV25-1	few	CASSGGTYTEAFF	TGTGCCAGCAGTGGCGGGACATACACTGAAGCTTTCTTT
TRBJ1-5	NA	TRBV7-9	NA	CASSLPGNNQPQHF	TGTGCCAGCAGCTTACCAGGGAACAATCAGCCCCAGCATTTT
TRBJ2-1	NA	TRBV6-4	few	CASKSQSSYNEQFF	TGTGCCAGCAAATCTCAGAGCTCCTACAATGAGCAGTTCTTC
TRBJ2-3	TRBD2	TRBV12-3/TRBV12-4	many	CACVEREGTDTQYF	TGTGCCTGCGTAGAGCGGGAGGGAACAGATACGCAGTATTTT
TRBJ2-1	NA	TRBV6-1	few	CASSAPDYFNEQFF	TGTGCCAGCAGTGCCCCGGATTATTTCAATGAGCAGTTCTTC